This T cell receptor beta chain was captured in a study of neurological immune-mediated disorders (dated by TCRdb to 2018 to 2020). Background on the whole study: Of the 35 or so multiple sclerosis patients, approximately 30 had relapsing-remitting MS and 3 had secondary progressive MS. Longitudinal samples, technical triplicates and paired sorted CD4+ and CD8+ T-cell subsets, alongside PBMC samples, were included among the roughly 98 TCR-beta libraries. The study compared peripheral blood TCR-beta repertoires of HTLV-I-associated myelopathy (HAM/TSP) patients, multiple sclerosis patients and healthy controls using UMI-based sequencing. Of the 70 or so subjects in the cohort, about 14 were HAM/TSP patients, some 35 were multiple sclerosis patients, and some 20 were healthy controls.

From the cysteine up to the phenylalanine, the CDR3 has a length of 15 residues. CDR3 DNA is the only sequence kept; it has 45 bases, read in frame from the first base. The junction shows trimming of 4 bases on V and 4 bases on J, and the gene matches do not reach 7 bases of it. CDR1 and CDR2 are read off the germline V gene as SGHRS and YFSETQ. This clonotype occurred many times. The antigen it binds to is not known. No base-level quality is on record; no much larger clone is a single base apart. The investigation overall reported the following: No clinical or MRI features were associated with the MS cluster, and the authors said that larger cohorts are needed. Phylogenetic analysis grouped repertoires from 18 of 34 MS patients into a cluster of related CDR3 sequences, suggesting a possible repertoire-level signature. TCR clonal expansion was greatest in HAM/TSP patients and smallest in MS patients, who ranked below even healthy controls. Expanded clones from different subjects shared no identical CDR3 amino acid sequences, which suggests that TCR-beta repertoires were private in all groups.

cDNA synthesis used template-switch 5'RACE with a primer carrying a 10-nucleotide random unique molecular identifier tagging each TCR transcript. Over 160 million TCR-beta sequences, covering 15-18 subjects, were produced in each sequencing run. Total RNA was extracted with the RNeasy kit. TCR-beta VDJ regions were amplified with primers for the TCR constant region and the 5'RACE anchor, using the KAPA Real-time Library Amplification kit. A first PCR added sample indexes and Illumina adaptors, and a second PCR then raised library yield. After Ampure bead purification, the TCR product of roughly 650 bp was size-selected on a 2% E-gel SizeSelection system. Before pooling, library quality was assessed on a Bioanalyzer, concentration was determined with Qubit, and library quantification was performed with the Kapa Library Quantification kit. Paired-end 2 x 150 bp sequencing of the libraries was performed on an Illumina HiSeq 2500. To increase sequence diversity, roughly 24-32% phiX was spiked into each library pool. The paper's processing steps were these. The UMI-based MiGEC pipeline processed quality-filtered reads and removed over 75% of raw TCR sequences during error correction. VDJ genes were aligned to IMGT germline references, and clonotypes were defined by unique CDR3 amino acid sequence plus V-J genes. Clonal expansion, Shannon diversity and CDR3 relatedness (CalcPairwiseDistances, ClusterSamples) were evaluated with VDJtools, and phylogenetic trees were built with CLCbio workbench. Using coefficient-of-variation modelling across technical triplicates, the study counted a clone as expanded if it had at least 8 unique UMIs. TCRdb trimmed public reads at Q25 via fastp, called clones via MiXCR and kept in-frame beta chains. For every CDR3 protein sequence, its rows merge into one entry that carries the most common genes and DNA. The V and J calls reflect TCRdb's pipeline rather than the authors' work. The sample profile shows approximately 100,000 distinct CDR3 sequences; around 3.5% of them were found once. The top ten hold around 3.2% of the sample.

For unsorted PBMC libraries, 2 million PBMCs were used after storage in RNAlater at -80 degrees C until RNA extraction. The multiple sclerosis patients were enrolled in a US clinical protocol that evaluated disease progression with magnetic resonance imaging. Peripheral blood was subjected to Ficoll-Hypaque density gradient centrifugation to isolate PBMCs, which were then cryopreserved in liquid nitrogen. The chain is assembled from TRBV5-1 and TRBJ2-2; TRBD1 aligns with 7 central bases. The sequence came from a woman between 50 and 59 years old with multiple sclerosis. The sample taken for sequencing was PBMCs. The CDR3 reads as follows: CASSRQGDSTGELFF. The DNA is TGCGCCAGCAGCCGCCAGGGGGATTCCACCGGGGAGCTGTTTTTT.